Below are 23 T cell receptor beta chains sequenced from a single sample in a study of blood T cell repertoires in COVID-19. Here immunoSEQ multiplex PCR was the method, and the copy in TCRdb shows in-frame clones only, minus some. Of tens of thousands of clones listed, approximately 90% are singletons. Specimen: peripheral blood. These TCRs come from a man between 70 and 80 years old with active or convalescent COVID-19.

V is TRBV28 and J is TRBJ1-1; weak D call: TRBD1 (5 bases). V dropped 5 bases and J dropped 1 base, with 11 bases sitting between them. The CDR3 loop spans 14 amino acids. Germline-derived CDR1 and CDR2 are MDHEN and SYDVKM. This CDR3 is CASSAGDRNTEAFF. The DNA of the CDR3 is TGTGCCAGCAGTGCGGGGGATCGGAACACTGAAGCTTTCTTT.

This clone has just one count. The rearrangement links TRBV7-3 to TRBJ2-1, with D maybe TRBD2 (6 bases). The ends were cut back, 2 bases at V and 0 bases at J, with 8 bases in the middle. The CDR3 is made up of 15 amino acids. The germline CDR1 and CDR2 sequences are SGHTA and FQGTGA. The CDR3 DNA follows: TGTGCCAGCAGCTTACAGACTAGCTCCTACAATGAGCAGTTCTTC. Translating gives CASSLQTSSYNEQFF.

The V gene is TRBV3-1 (or the pseudogene TRBV3-2), the J gene TRBJ2-7; D may be TRBD2 (6 bases). Per the germline V gene, CDR1 is LGHDT and CDR2 is YNNKEL (reference sequence). The CDR3 loop spans 14 amino acids. Trimming took off 2 bases at V and 2 bases at J, with 10 bases between the two ends. In DNA, the CDR3 is TGTGCCAGCAGCCAATGGACGGGAGCCTACGAGCAGTACTTC. It encodes CASSQWTGAYEQYF.

The chain combines TRBV9 with TRBJ1-1, with unresolved D. This CDR3 comprises 15 residues. Trimming left V 0 bases short and J 2 bases short, with 11 bases between. Per germline, CDR1 SGDLS and CDR2 YYNGEE. CDR3 in amino acids: CASSVDPDSNTEAFF. Written as DNA, the CDR3 is TGTGCCAGCAGCGTAGATCCAGATAGCAACACTGAAGCTTTCTTT.

The J gene is TRBJ2-6, the V gene TRBV5-1; D uncertain. With 0 bases removed from V and 0 bases from J, the gap between germline ends came to 4 bases. The germline V gene has CDR1 SGHRS and CDR2 YFSETQ. The CDR3 sequence is 15 residues long. The CDR3 protein is CASSLASSGANVLTF. CDR3 DNA: TGCGCCAGCAGCTTGGCCAGCTCTGGGGCCAACGTCCTGACTTTC.

The chain carries TRBV28 and TRBJ2-7; 14 bases are a match to TRBD2. Trimming took 6 bases from V and 7 from J; bases not matched to a gene: 11. Germline CDR1 is MDHEN and CDR2 is SYDVKM. The CDR3 extends over 16 amino acids. This CDR3 is CASSRGTSGGHREQYF. The CDR3 nucleotides read TGTGCCAGCAGCCGAGGGACTAGCGGGGGCCATAGGGAGCAGTACTTC.

This chain joins TRBV5-4 and TRBJ1-5; 7 bases align to TRBD1. The CDR3 length is 14 residues. V was pared by 4 bases and J by 3 bases, with 4 bases of the junction left unmatched. Per germline, CDR1 SGHNT and CDR2 YYREEE (reference sequence). CDR3 amino acids: CASSRDRANQPQHF. The CDR3 DNA sequence: TGTGCCAGCAGCCGCGACAGGGCCAATCAGCCCCAGCATTTT.

This chain connects TRBV12-3 or TRBV12-4 to TRBJ1-1, with unresolved D. This CDR3 is built from 13 residues. The ends were cut back, 3 bases at V and 4 bases at J, with 9 bases in the middle. The DNA of the CDR3 is TGTGCCAGCAGTTTGGCGGTGAGCACTGAAGCTTTCTTT. It codes for CASSLAVSTEAFF.

A few counts support this clone. The V gene is TRBV7-3, the J gene TRBJ1-2, with D perhaps TRBD1 (5 bases). The CDR3 has 13 residues. Trimming stripped 4 bases from V and 4 bases from J, with 10 bases between. CDR1 SGHTA and CDR2 FQGTGA come from the germline V gene. CDR3 amino acids: CASSSGVGYGYTF. CDR3 in DNA: TGTGCCAGCAGCTCGGGGGTGGGCTATGGCTACACCTTC.

The chain joins TRBV6-5 to TRBJ2-1; D perhaps matches TRBD1 (7 bases). The V and J ends lost 4 bases and 3 bases respectively, with 13 bases between them. CDR1 is MNHEY and CDR2 is SVGAGI in the germline V gene. The CDR3 spans 15 residues. CDR3 bases: TGTGCCAGCAGTTCTCCGCGGGACAGCTACAATGAGCAGTTCTTC. Translation: CASSSPRDSYNEQFF.

This clone is medium-sized in the sample. The rearrangement links TRBV5-1 to TRBJ2-7, with 13 bases lining up with TRBD2. Germline V CDR1 and CDR2: SGHRS, YFSETQ. The CDR3 runs to 15 residues. V dropped 3 bases and J dropped 0; count of bases not matched to a gene: 0. The CDR3 is CASSWTSGSSYEQYF. The CDR3 DNA follows: TGCGCCAGCAGCTGGACTAGCGGGAGCTCCTACGAGCAGTACTTC.

The rearrangement uses TRBV4-2 and TRBJ1-1, with D perhaps matching TRBD1 (5 bases). V lost 1 base and J 4 bases, leaving 7 bases between the germline ends. The germline V gene has CDR1 LGHNA and CDR2 YNFKEQ. The CDR3 length is 13 residues. The CDR3 spells CASSQGQSTEAFF. CDR3 nucleotide sequence: TGTGCCAGCAGCCAAGGACAGTCCACTGAAGCTTTCTTT.

The chain has TRBV7-2 and TRBJ2-7; perhaps TRBD2 as D (5 bases). The germline CDR1 and CDR2 sequences are SGHTA and FQGNSA. The ends were cut back, 5 bases at V and 6 bases at J, with 11 bases in the middle. The CDR3 has 12 amino acids. The DNA of the CDR3 is TGTGCCAGCAGCCGCCGTGGGAGCGAGCAGTACTTC. Residues: CASSRRGSEQYF.

The V gene is TRBV6-5, the J gene TRBJ1-2; the D gene is possibly TRBD1 (5 bases). The CDR3 length is 12 residues. Germline V gene lookup returns CDR1 MNHEY and CDR2 SVGAGI. Trimming removed 4 bases from V and 4 bases from J, with 7 bases in between. The CDR3 DNA is TGTGCCAGCAGTTCGGGGGGCTATGGCTACACCTTC. This translates into CASSSGGYGYTF.

The rearrangement joins TRBV7-3 to TRBJ1-6, with 7 bases matching TRBD1. Germline trimming cut 5 bases from V and 7 bases from J; bases unmatched to any gene: 5. The CDR3 contains 14 residues. CDR1 SGHTA and CDR2 FQGTGA come from the germline V gene. CDR3 nucleotides: TGTGCCAGCAGCCCAGGGGGGCCCAATTCACCCCTCCACTTT. This codes for CASSPGGPNSPLHF.

The chain employs TRBV7-3 and TRBJ2-1, with 8 bases identical to TRBD1. The length of the CDR3 is 13 residues. Germline loops: CDR1 SGHTA, CDR2 FQGTGA. V dropped 5 bases and J dropped 7; count of bases not matched to a gene: 4. DNA for the CDR3: TGTGCCAGCAGCACAAACAGGGGGAATGAGCAGTTCTTC. Its protein is CASSTNRGNEQFF.

This chain joins TRBV20-1 and TRBJ1-5; TRBD1 aligns across 9 bases. V lost 3 bases and J lost 5; bases outside the gene matches: 8. Germline V gene lookup returns CDR1 DFQATT and CDR2 SNEGSKA (reference sequence). The CDR3 runs to 15 residues. Written as DNA, the CDR3 is TGCAGTGCTAGTTCGGGACAGGGCGGGCATCAGCCCCAGCATTTT. It is translated as CSASSGQGGHQPQHF.

This rearrangement joins TRBV19 to TRBJ1-5; a weak D match, TRBD1 (5 bases). With 3 bases removed from V and 11 bases from J, the gap between germline ends came to 20 bases. The length of the CDR3 is 15 residues. Germline CDR1 reads LNHDA; CDR2 reads SQIVND (reference sequence). The CDR3 sequence: CASSIPGPRWGAQHF. The CDR3 DNA reads TGTGCCAGTAGTATCCCGGGACCGCGCTGGGGGGCCCAGCATTTT.

J is TRBJ2-7 and V is TRBV11-2; D might be TRBD1 (6 bases). CDR1 SGHAT and CDR2 FQNNGV come from the germline V gene. The CDR3 has 15 residues. V gave up 6 bases and J gave up 4 bases, with 19 bases separating them. The CDR3 region is CASSQGPGTQYEQYF. CDR3 bases: TGTGCCAGCAGTCAAGGACCCGGGACACAATACGAGCAGTACTTC.

The chain has TRBV9 and TRBJ1-1; the D is unclear. The ends were cut back, 2 bases at V and 1 base at J, with 9 bases in the middle. CDR3 length: 14 amino acids. Germline lookup yields CDR1 SGDLS and CDR2 YYNGEE. In nucleotides, the CDR3 is TGTGCCAGCAGCGTGAACGTGGCGAACACTGAAGCTTTCTTT. Protein product: CASSVNVANTEAFF.

This clone turned up a few times. The rearrangement uses TRBV7-2 and TRBJ2-3, with TRBD2 identical over 12 bases. Per germline, CDR1 SGHTA and CDR2 FQGNSA. CDR3 length: 16 amino acids. V was pared by 4 bases and J by 5 bases, with 7 bases of the junction left unmatched. The CDR3 DNA sequence: TGTGCCAGCAGCTCCCTAGCGGGAGGGTGGGGAGATACGCAGTATTTT. Protein sequence: CASSSLAGGWGDTQYF.

The chain employs TRBV6-5 and TRBJ1-3; D is unresolved. Trimming cost V 6 bases and J 3 bases, with 12 bases left between them. In germline, CDR1 is MNHEY, CDR2 SVGAGI. The length of the CDR3 is 14 residues. The CDR3: CASSSGYGGNTIYF. CDR3 DNA: TGTGCCAGCAGCTCAGGATACGGTGGAAACACCATATATTTT.

The CDR3 DNA follows: TGTGCCAGCTCACCACTCGGGGTAACAGATACGCAGTATTTT. This gives the protein CASSPLGVTDTQYF. V and J are TRBV18 and TRBJ2-3; perhaps TRBD2 as D (5 bases). The CDR3 spans 14 residues. V was shortened by 1 base and J by 3 bases, with 8 bases between the two germline ends. Germline CDR1 reads KGHSH; CDR2 reads LQKENI.